A single sample gave rise to the 22 T cell receptor beta chains below, sequenced in a study of blood T cell repertoires in COVID-19. The method was immunoSEQ multiplex PCR; TCRdb's version includes in-frame clones alone and lacks a portion of them. The data show tens of thousands of clones, 83% seen once. Sequenced sample: peripheral blood. These receptors were obtained from a woman aged 80 or over with acute or convalescent COVID-19.

In its sample, this clone was seen once. The chain is built from TRBV5-1 and TRBJ2-1; 8 bases agree with TRBD1. The CDR3 spans 15 residues. Germline loops: CDR1 SGHRS, CDR2 YFSETQ. Unmatched junction bases numbered 4, after V lost 4 bases and J lost 1 base. The CDR3 loop is CASSDQGASYNEQFF. The CDR3 DNA reads TGCGCCAGCAGCGACCAGGGGGCTTCCTACAATGAGCAGTTCTTC.

This chain links TRBV3-1 (or the pseudogene TRBV3-2) with TRBJ2-1; TRBD2 is a possible D gene (6 bases). Germline V gene lookup returns CDR1 LGHDT and CDR2 YNNKEL (reference sequence). V was shortened by 3 bases and J by 9 bases, with 12 bases between the two germline ends. The CDR3 length is 13 residues. CDR3 sequence reads: CASSQTTRSEQFF. As DNA, the CDR3 is TGTGCCAGCAGCCAGACGACTAGATCTGAGCAGTTCTTC.

The CDR3 coding sequence is TGTGCCAGTAGTCCCCTGGTGGCTAGCGGGAGAGGCGAGCAGTACTTC. As protein: CASSPLVASGRGEQYF. The chain links TRBV19 to TRBJ2-7, with 10 bases that match TRBD2. The germline V gene has CDR1 LNHDA and CDR2 SQIVND (reference sequence). V was pared by 5 bases and J by 6 bases, with 13 bases of the junction left unmatched. CDR3 size: 16 residues.

V and J are TRBV5-4 and TRBJ2-1; 10 positions agree with TRBD2. This CDR3 spans 15 amino acids. CDR1 is SGHNT and CDR2 is YYREEE in the germline V gene (reference sequence). V trimming: 4 bases; J trimming: 6 bases; junction bases outside the gene matches: 7. The DNA for the CDR3 is TGTGCCAGCAGCCGTACTAGCGGGATGGCCAATGAGCAGTTCTTC. This translates into CASSRTSGMANEQFF.

This clone was observed once. V and J are TRBV19 and TRBJ2-1; 8 bases are shared with TRBD2. The trim removed 6 bases at V and 9 bases at J, leaving 19 bases unmatched. Germline V gene data show CDR1 as LNHDA and CDR2 as SQIVND (reference sequence). The CDR3 consists of 17 residues. This CDR3 reads CASSQRASVAGLGEQFF. The CDR3 bases are TGTGCCAGTAGCCAAAGGGCATCGGTAGCGGGACTCGGTGAGCAGTTCTTC.

The chain joins TRBV5-5 to TRBJ2-1; TRBD2 matches at 10 bases. Trimming cost V 0 bases and J 11 bases; bases outside gene matches: 5. CDR3 length: 14 residues. Germline lookup yields CDR1 SGHKS and CDR2 YYEKEE (reference sequence). The CDR3 coding sequence is TGTGCCAGCAGCTTGGCGCTAGCGGGAGATCAGCAGTTCTTC. Protein: CASSLALAGDQQFF.

The CDR3 loop reads CASSSFGGSGGNTIYF. The DNA of the CDR3 is TGTGCCAGCTCTTCCTTCGGGGGAAGTGGTGGAAACACCATATATTTT. The rearrangement links TRBV18 to TRBJ1-3, with D possibly TRBD1 on 5 matching bases. Trimming cost V 6 bases and J 3 bases, with 18 bases left between them. The CDR3 has 16 amino acids. Germline CDR1 and CDR2: KGHSH and LQKENI. The whole variable domain, filled in from reference TRBV18 and TRBJ1-3, reads NAGVMQNPRHLVRRRGQEARLRCSPMKGHSHVYWYRQLPEEGLKFMVYLQKENIIDESGMPKERFSAEFPKEGPSILRIQQVVRGDSAAYFCASSSFGGSGGNTIYFGEGSWLTVV.

This clone showed up just a few times. The rearrangement uses TRBV6-5 and TRBJ2-7, with D possibly matching TRBD2 (6 bases). Trimming shortened V by 2 bases and J by 0 bases, and 11 bases separated the two germline ends. The CDR3 extends over 15 amino acids. Germline V gene data show CDR1 as MNHEY and CDR2 as SVGAGI. CDR3 in DNA: TGTGCCAGCAGTTACGGGCGGGACCCCTCCTACGAGCAGTACTTC. Translated, it gives CASSYGRDPSYEQYF.

The chain is built from TRBV27 and TRBJ2-5; D perhaps matches TRBD2 (5 bases). The CDR3 sequence is 13 residues long. The V end lost 5 bases, the J end lost 5 bases, and 12 bases lay between the germline ends. Germline CDR1 and CDR2: MNHEY and SMNVEV (reference sequence). The chain's CDR3 is CASSPPERETQYF. CDR3 nucleotides: TGTGCCAGCAGTCCCCCAGAGCGGGAGACCCAGTACTTC.

The V gene is TRBV6-5, the J gene TRBJ1-3; 8 bases line up with TRBD1. The CDR3 covers 14 residues. V gave up 6 bases and J gave up 1 base; unmatched junction bases: 2. CDR1 and CDR2 (germline): MNHEY, SVGAGI. The CDR3 reads CASRRTGSGNTIYF. In nucleotides, the CDR3 is TGTGCCAGCAGACGGACAGGGTCTGGAAACACCATATATTTT.

The count of this clone is one. The genes are TRBV28 and TRBJ2-7; 7 bases match TRBD1. Trimming cost V 5 bases and J 2 bases; bases outside gene matches: 9. The CDR3 has 15 amino acids. Germline-derived CDR1 and CDR2 are MDHEN and SYDVKM. CDR3: CASSRTGAEAYEQYF. CDR3 in DNA: TGTGCCAGCAGTCGCACAGGGGCCGAGGCCTACGAGCAGTACTTC.

The V gene is TRBV7-9, the J gene TRBJ1-2; 9 positions match TRBD1. Germline V gene lookup returns CDR1 SEHNR and CDR2 FQNEAQ (reference sequence). The ends lost 1 base at V and 8 bases at J; junction bases unmatched: 5. This CDR3 has 14 amino acids. In DNA, the CDR3 is TGTGCCAGCAGCTTAGAAAGGACAGGGGCCGGCTACACCTTC. Protein: CASSLERTGAGYTF.

V gene TRBV2 combines with J gene TRBJ2-3; the D gene is possibly TRBD1 (6 bases). Looked up from germline, CDR1 is SNHLY and CDR2 is FYNNEI. Trimming took off 6 bases at V and 8 bases at J, with 24 bases between the two ends. The CDR3 has 16 residues. The CDR3 DNA sequence: TGTGCCAGCAGCCCCCTCACTGGGGGCTTTTCCGTTACGCAGTATTTT. Its protein product is CASSPLTGGFSVTQYF.

The genes are TRBV2 and TRBJ2-1, with TRBD1 matching 9 bases. Unmatched junction bases numbered 7, after V lost 3 bases and J lost 7 bases. Germline V CDR1 and CDR2: SNHLY, FYNNEI. This CDR3 comprises 15 residues. DNA of the CDR3: TGTGCCAGCAGTGATTCGGGGACAGGGAGAAATGAGCAGTTCTTC. Amino acid sequence: CASSDSGTGRNEQFF.

The CDR3 DNA follows: TGTGCCACCAGTGATGGGGCTCTGTTATACTTC. It translates to CATSDGALLYF. V and J are TRBV24-1 and TRBJ2-4; weak D call: TRBD1 (5 bases). V was trimmed by 3 bases and J by 16 bases, leaving 12 bases between them. Germline V CDR1 and CDR2: KGHDR, SFDVKD. CDR3 length equals 11 residues.

The chain recombines TRBV7-8 with TRBJ1-5; tentatively, D is TRBD1 (5 bases). The V and J ends lost 3 bases and 4 bases respectively, with 10 bases between them. CDR3 size: 14 residues. CDR1 and CDR2 (germline): SGHVS, FQNEAQ. CDR3 amino acids: CASSLQGKNQPQHF. The CDR3 region has the DNA TGTGCCAGCAGCTTGCAGGGAAAAAATCAGCCCCAGCATTTT.

This sequence joins TRBV6-5 and TRBJ2-7; D is unresolved. This CDR3 is 14 amino acids long. V shed 5 bases and J shed 3 bases, with 14 bases lying between them. Germline V gene sequence: CDR1 MNHEY, CDR2 SVGAGI. The CDR3 bases are TGTGCCAGCAGTAACAAACCGAAGTTCTACGAGCAGTACTTC. Protein sequence: CASSNKPKFYEQYF.

This clone was counted ten times or more. The chain couples TRBV11-2 to TRBJ2-7, with a possible D match to TRBD1 (5 bases). Per the germline V gene, CDR1 is SGHAT and CDR2 is FQNNGV. The V and J ends lost 5 bases and 2 bases respectively, with 16 bases between them. The CDR3 runs 15 residues. In nucleotides, the CDR3 is TGTGCCAGCAGCCTCGGCGACAGTAGTACCTACGAGCAGTACTTC. Protein product: CASSLGDSSTYEQYF.

The gene calls are TRBV15 and TRBJ2-1, with D perhaps matching TRBD2 (6 bases). Trimming took 4 bases from V and 4 from J, leaving 14 bases between them. The CDR3 extends over 15 amino acids. The germline V gene has CDR1 LNHNV and CDR2 YYDKDF (reference sequence). The CDR3 reads CATSKDIADYNEQFF. The CDR3 bases are TGTGCCACCAGCAAGGACATAGCGGATTACAATGAGCAGTTCTTC.

The rearrangement uses TRBV7-2 and TRBJ2-3; 8 bases map to TRBD2. Trimming removed 4 bases from V and 3 bases from J; junction bases left unmatched: 12. Germline CDR1 SGHTA, CDR2 FQGNSA. CDR3 length: 17 residues. The CDR3 DNA reads TGTGCCAGCAGCTCCCCTTCCGGGAGGGCCAGGACAGATACGCAGTATTTT. This sequence encodes CASSSPSGRARTDTQYF.

The rearrangement links TRBV12-3 or TRBV12-4 to TRBJ2-5; a weak D match, TRBD1 (5 bases). CDR3 length: 13 amino acids. Trimming took off 5 bases at V and 4 bases at J, with 11 bases between the two ends. CDR3 coding DNA: TGTGCCAGCAGTCCCTTGGGGCTAGAGACCCAGTACTTC. It specifies CASSPLGLETQYF.

This clone came up a few times. This rearrangement joins TRBV6-5 to TRBJ2-3; D is perhaps TRBD2 (5 bases). The germline CDR1 and CDR2 sequences are MNHEY and SVGAGI. V was trimmed by 2 bases and J by 2 bases, leaving 11 bases between them. This CDR3 spans 15 amino acids. CDR3 loop: CASSYSGLHTDTQYF. The DNA of the CDR3 is TGTGCCAGCAGTTACAGCGGACTTCACACAGATACGCAGTATTTT.